These 7 T cell receptor beta chains were sequenced from one sample in a study of T-cell reconstitution after alpha-beta-depleted transplantation in children. This sample's TCRbeta library carried unique molecular identifier barcodes. TCRdb redid the calling of the PCR reads with MiXCR, one entry per CDR3 protein. Among 700,000 to 850,000 distinct CDR3 sequences, 16% were seen once, and the ten largest hold about 4.6%. The specimen comprised PBMCs, mostly from graft donor cells, sampled 360 days after TCRalphabeta/CD19-depleted stem cell transplant. Receptors originate from a male patient aged 10-17 years who had a stem cell transplant for acute lymphoblastic leukemia, so the T cells may come from the graft donor.

This clonotype was counted between two and nine times. V and J are TRBV10-2 and TRBJ2-5; either TRBD1 or TRBD2 may supply D (5 bases each). CDR1 is WSHSY, CDR2 SAAADI, per germline. The CDR3 has 14 amino acids. The ends were cut back, 4 bases at V and 5 bases at J, with 14 bases in the middle. The chain's CDR3 is CASSGWGRPETQYF. CDR3 DNA: TGCGCCAGCAGTGGGTGGGGGAGACCTGAGACCCAGTACTTC.

Only a few counts were recorded for this clonotype. The rearrangement joins TRBV4-1 to TRBJ2-3; D is uncertain. V lost 1 base and J 4 bases, leaving 9 bases between the germline ends. This CDR3 is built from 14 residues. Looked up from germline, CDR1 is MGHRA and CDR2 is YSYEKL. The CDR3: CASSQAQLADTQYF. The CDR3 DNA is TGCGCCAGCAGCCAAGCCCAGCTCGCAGATACGCAGTATTTT.

The chain recombines TRBV20-1 with TRBJ1-5; no clear D. Germline CDR1 reads DFQATT; CDR2 reads SNEGSKA (reference sequence). CDR3 length: 13 amino acids. V dropped 7 bases and J dropped 6 bases, with 16 bases sitting between them. CDR3 sequence: CSVPARRGQPQHF. CDR3 nucleotide sequence: TGCAGTGTCCCGGCCCGGCGAGGTCAGCCCCAGCATTTT.

This clonotype was detected only a few times. This chain joins TRBV2 and TRBJ2-7; TRBD2 matches at 11 bases. J was trimmed by 3 bases and V by 6 bases; bases with no gene match: 10. The germline gives CDR1 SNHLY, CDR2 FYNNEI. The CDR3 is 16 amino acids. The CDR3 is CASSRLAGNYLYEQYF. The CDR3 nucleotides are TGTGCCAGCAGCCGACTAGCGGGAAATTACCTCTACGAGCAGTACTTC.

This clonotype came up a few times. The chain carries TRBV20-1 and TRBJ2-1, with 11 bases that match TRBD2. V shed 5 bases and J 4 bases; nucleotides not matched to a gene: 10. Germline CDR1 reads DFQATT; CDR2 reads SNEGSKA (reference sequence). The CDR3 runs to 16 residues. CDR3 DNA sequence: TGCAGTGCTCGTATAACCGGGACTAGCGGTTACAATGAGCAGTTCTTC. Protein product: CSARITGTSGYNEQFF.

This clonotype has just a few counts. The rearrangement links TRBV18 to TRBJ2-7, with 9 nucleotides matching TRBD2. With 5 bases clipped from V and 0 bases from J, the junction kept 5 bases outside the gene matches. This CDR3 is built from 15 residues. Per germline, CDR1 KGHSH and CDR2 LQKENI. CDR3: CASSSRLADSYEQYF. The CDR3 DNA follows: TGTGCCAGCTCATCCCGACTAGCGGACTCCTACGAGCAGTACTTC.

This clonotype was seen a few times. V and J are TRBV5-6 and TRBJ2-5; a weak D match, TRBD2 (7 bases). This CDR3 is built from 15 residues. The V gene lost 4 bases and the J gene lost 9 bases, with 22 bases spanning the gap. The V gene's germline CDR1 is SGHDT and CDR2 YYEEEE. CDR3 amino acids: CASSPPLAVKGAQYF. Written as DNA, the CDR3 is TGTGCCAGCAGCCCGCCCCTAGCGGTTAAGGGGGCCCAGTACTTC.